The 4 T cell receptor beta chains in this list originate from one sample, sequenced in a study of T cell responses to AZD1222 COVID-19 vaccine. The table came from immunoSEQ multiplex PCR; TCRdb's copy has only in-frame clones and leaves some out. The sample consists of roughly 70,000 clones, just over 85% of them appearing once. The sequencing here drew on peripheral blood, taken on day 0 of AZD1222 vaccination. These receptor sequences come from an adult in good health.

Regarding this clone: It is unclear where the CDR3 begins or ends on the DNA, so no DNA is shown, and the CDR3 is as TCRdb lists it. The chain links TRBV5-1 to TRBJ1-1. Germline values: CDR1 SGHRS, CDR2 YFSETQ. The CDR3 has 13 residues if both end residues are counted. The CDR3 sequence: CASSFGPGTEAFF.

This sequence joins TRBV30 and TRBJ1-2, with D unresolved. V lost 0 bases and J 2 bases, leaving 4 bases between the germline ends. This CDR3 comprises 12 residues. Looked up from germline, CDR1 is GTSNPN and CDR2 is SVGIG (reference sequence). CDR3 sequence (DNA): TGTGCCTGGAGTGTACGAAACTATGGCTACACCTTC. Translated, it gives CAWSVRNYGYTF.

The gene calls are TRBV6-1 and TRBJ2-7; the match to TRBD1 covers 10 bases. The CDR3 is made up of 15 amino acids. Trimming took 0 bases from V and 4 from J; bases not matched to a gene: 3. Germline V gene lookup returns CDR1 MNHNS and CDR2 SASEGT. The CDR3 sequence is CASSEAGTGEYEQYF. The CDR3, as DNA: TGTGCCAGCAGTGAAGCGGGGACAGGGGAATACGAGCAGTACTTC.

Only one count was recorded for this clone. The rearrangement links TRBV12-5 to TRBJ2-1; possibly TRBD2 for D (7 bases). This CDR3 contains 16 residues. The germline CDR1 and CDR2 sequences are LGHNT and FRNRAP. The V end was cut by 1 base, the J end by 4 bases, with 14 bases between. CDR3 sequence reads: CASGLGGEGGYNEQFF. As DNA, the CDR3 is TGTGCTAGTGGTTTGGGCGGGGAGGGGGGTTACAATGAGCAGTTCTTC.